This is a list of T cell receptor beta chains from one sample in a study of cytomegalovirus exposure and HLA in healthy donors. Using immunoSEQ multiplex PCR, the repertoire was profiled, and TCRdb retains in-frame clones only, with some absent. The sample gives around 99,000 clones, roughly 70% of which show up once; around 15% is in the top ten. Sequencing was performed on PBMCs. Receptor source: a woman aged 40 to 49 in good health and CMV-seropositive. Each CDR3 is given with its conserved first and last residue. The D gene is left open where the match is weak. Clone size is shown for a subset of rows, as once, few, many or a class of expanded clone.

j_call	clone_size	d_call	v_call	cdr3_nt	cdr3_aa
TRBJ1-5	.	.	TRBV14	TGTGCCAGCAGCCAATCCGACTCCAATCAGCCCCAGCATTTT	CASSQSDSNQPQHF
TRBJ2-5	.	TRBD2	TRBV4-1	TGCGCCAGCAGCCAAGAGGGGGGACTAGCGGGGAGTGAGACCCAGTACTTC	CASSQEGGLAGSETQYF
TRBJ2-3	.	.	TRBV7-2	TGTGCCAGCAGCATCGGGATCACCTCATATACGCAGTATTTT	CASSIGITSYTQYF
TRBJ1-2	.	.	TRBV27	TGTGCCAGCAGTTTATTAGGCGGGTATGGCTACACCTTC	CASSLLGGYGYTF
TRBJ2-4	few	.	TRBV2	TGTGCCAGCAGTCTTTCATCGATTGACTTTCTTCTAGCCAAAAACATTCAGTACTTC	CASSLSSIDFLLAKNIQYF
TRBJ1-1	.	.	TRBV6-5	TGTGCCAGCCCTTCCCCGGCAGGGAAAGCTTTCTTT	CASPSPAGKAFF
TRBJ1-1	.	.	TRBV30	TGTGCCGGGGCGGCGGGGGCGATTGGACACACTGAAGCTTTCTTT	CAGAAGAIGHTEAFF
TRBJ2-7	few	.	TRBV5-1	TGCGCCAGCAGCACCCCCGACATATACGAGCAGTACTTC	CASSTPDIYEQYF
TRBJ2-7	.	.	TRBV7-2	TGTGCCAGCAGCCCCCCGAGAGGGACTCCCTACGAGCAGTACTTC	CASSPPRGTPYEQYF
TRBJ1-6	.	.	TRBV6-5	TGTGCCAGCAGTTACCAGGGGCGGAATTCACCCCTCCACTTT	CASSYQGRNSPLHF
TRBJ2-5	few	TRBD1	TRBV4-2	TGTGCCAGCAGCCCATCAGCAGGGACAGGCACCCAAGAGACCCAGTACTTC	CASSPSAGTGTQETQYF
TRBJ2-7	.	.	TRBV5-1	TGCGCCAGCAGCTTGGCCGGGGATACCTACGAGCAGTACTTC	CASSLAGDTYEQYF
TRBJ2-1	.	TRBD2	TRBV4-2	TGTGCCAGCAGCCAAGACGCGAGCGGGAGCTCCTACAATGAGCAGTTCTTC	CASSQDASGSSYNEQFF
TRBJ1-1	.	.	TRBV7-9	TGTGCCAGCAGCTCGCCCAGTAGGGGTAACACTGAAGCTTTCTTT	CASSSPSRGNTEAFF
TRBJ1-6	once	TRBD1	TRBV5-4	TGTGCCAGCAGCTTAGACAGGGGACGAAATTCACCCCTCCACTTT	CASSLDRGRNSPLHF
TRBJ1-5	few	TRBD1	TRBV30	TGTGCCTGGAGTGTACAGGGGGTCGGTCAGCCCCAGCATTTT	CAWSVQGVGQPQHF